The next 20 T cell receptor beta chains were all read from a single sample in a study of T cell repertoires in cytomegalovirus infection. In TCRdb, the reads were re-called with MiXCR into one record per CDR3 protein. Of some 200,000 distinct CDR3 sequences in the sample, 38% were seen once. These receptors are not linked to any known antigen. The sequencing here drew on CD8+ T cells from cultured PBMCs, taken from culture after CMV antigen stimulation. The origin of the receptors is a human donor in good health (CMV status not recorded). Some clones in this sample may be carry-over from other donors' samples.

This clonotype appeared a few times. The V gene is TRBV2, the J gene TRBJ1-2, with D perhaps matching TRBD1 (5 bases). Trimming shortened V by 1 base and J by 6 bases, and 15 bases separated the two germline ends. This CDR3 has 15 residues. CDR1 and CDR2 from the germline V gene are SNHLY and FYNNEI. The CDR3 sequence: CASSEGPRGVHGYTF. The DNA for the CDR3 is TGTGCCAGCAGTGAAGGTCCGCGGGGGGTCCATGGCTACACCTTC.

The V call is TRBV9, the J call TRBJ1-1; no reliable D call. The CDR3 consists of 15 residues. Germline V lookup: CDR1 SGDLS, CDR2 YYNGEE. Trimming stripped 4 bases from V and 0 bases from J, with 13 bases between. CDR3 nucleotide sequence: TGTGCCAGCAGCTCTAGCGGACGGCTGAACACTGAAGCTTTCTTT. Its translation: CASSSSGRLNTEAFF.

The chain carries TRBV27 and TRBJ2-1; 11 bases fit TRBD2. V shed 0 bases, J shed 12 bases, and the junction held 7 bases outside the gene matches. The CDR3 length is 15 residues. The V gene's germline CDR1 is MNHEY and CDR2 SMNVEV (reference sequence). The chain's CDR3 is CASSLSSGRAHWQFF. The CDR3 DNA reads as TGTGCCAGCAGTTTATCTAGCGGGAGGGCCCATTGGCAGTTCTTC.

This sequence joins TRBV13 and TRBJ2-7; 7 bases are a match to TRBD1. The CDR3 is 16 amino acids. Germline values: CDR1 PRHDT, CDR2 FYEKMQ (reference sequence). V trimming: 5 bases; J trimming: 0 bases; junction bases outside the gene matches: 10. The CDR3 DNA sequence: TGTGCCAGCAGCCAAGCCGGACAGGTTAGCTCCTACGAGCAGTACTTC. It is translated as CASSQAGQVSSYEQYF.

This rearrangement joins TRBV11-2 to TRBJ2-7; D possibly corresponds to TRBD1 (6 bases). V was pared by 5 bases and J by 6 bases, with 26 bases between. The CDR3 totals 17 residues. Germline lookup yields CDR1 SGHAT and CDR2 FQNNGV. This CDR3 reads CASSPREGVLERGEQYF. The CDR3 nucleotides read TGTGCCAGCAGCCCCCGAGAGGGGGTACTAGAAAGGGGCGAGCAGTACTTC.

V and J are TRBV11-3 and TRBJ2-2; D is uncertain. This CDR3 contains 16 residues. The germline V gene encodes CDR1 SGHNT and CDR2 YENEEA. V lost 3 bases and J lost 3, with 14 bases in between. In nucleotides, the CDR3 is TGTGCCAGCAGCTTCACGCTGGACCTGTACACCGGGGAGCTGTTTTTT. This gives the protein CASSFTLDLYTGELFF. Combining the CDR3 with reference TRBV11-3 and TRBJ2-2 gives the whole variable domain EAGVVQSPRYKIIEKKQPVAFWCNPISGHNTLYWYLQNLGQGPELLIRYENEEAVDDSQLPKDRFSAERLKGVDSTLKIQPAELGDSAVYLCASSFTLDLYTGELFFGEGSRLTVL.

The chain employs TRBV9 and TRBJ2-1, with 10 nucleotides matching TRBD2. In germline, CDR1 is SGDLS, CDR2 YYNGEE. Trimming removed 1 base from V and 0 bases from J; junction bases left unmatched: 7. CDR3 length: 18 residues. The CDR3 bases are TGTGCCAGCAGCGTAAGGGGACTAGCGCAGAGCTCCTACAATGAGCAGTTCTTC. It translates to CASSVRGLAQSSYNEQFF.

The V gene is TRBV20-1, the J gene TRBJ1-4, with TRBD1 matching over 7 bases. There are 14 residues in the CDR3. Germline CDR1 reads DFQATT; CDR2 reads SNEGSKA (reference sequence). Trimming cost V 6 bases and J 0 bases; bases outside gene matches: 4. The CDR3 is CSAPGGATNEKLFF. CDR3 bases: TGCAGTGCGCCAGGGGGAGCAACTAATGAAAAACTGTTTTTT.

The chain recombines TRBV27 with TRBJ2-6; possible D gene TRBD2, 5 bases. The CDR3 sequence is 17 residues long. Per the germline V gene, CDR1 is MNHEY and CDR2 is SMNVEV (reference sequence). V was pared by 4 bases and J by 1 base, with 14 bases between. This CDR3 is CASSSGVSPSGANVLTF. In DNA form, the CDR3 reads TGTGCCAGCAGTTCCGGGGTCTCCCCTTCTGGGGCCAACGTCCTGACTTTC. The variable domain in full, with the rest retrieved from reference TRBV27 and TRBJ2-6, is EAQVTQNPRYLITVTGKKLTVTCSQNMNHEYMSWYRQDPGLGLRQIYYSMNVEVTDKGDVPEGYKVSRKEKRNFPLILESPSPNQTSLYFCASSSGVSPSGANVLTFGAGSRLTVL.

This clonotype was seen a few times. CDR3 region: CASRQGSGKGEAFF. In DNA form, the CDR3 reads TGTGCCAGCAGACAGGGGAGCGGCAAGGGTGAAGCTTTCTTT. The chain has TRBV27 and TRBJ1-1; 7 nucleotides align to TRBD1. CDR1 and CDR2 (germline): MNHEY, SMNVEV (reference sequence). V lost 6 bases, J lost 7 bases, and 11 bases stayed unmatched. CDR3 size: 14 residues.

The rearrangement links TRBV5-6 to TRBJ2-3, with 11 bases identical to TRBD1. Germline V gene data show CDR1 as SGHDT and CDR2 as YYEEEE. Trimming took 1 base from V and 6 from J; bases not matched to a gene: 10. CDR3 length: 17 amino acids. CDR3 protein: CASSLSGQGAWWDTQYF. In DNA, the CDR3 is TGTGCCAGCAGCTTGTCCGGACAGGGGGCTTGGTGGGATACGCAGTATTTT. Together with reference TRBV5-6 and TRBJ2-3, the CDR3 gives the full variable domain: DAGVTQSPTHLIKTRGQQVTLRCSPKSGHDTVSWYQQALGQGPQFIFQYYEEEERQRGNFPDRFSGHQFPNYSSELNVNALLLGDSALYLCASSLSGQGAWWDTQYFGPGTRLTVL.

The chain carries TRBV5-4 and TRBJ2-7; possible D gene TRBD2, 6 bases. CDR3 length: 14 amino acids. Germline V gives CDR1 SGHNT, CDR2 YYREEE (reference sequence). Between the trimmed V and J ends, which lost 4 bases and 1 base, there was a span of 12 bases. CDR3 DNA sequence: TGTGCCAGCAGCAGAGCTAGCGAATCCTACGAGCAGTACTTC. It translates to CASSRASESYEQYF.

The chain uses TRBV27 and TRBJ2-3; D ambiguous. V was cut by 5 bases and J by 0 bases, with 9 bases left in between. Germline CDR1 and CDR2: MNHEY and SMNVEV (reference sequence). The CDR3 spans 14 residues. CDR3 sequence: CASSRYDSTDTQYF. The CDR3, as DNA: TGTGCCAGCAGTCGTTACGACAGCACAGATACGCAGTATTTT.

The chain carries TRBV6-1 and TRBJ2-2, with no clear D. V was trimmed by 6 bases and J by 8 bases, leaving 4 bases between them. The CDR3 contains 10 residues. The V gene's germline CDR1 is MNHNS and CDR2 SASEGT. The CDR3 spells CASRWGELFF. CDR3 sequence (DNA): TGTGCCAGCAGGTGGGGGGAGCTGTTTTTT.

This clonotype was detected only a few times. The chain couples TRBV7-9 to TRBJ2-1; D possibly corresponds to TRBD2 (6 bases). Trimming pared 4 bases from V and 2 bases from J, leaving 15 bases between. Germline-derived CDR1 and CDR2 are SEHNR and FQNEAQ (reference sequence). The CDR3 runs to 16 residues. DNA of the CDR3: TGTGCCAGCAGCTCCCCAGAGACTAGGCCCTACAATGAGCAGTTCTTC. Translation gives CASSSPETRPYNEQFF.

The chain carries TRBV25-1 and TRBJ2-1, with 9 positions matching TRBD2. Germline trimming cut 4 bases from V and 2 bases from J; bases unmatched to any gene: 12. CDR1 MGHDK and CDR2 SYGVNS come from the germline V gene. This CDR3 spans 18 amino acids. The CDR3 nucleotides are TGTGCCAGCAGTGCTTTGATACGGGCGGGGGGGACCTACAATGAGCAGTTCTTC. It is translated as CASSALIRAGGTYNEQFF.

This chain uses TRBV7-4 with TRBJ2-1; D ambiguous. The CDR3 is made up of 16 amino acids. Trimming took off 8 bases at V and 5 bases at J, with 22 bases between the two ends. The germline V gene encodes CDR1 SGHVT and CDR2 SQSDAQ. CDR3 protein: CASSRFNSPPNNEQFF. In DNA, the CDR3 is TGTGCCAGCTCCAGATTCAACTCGCCCCCCAACAATGAGCAGTTCTTC.

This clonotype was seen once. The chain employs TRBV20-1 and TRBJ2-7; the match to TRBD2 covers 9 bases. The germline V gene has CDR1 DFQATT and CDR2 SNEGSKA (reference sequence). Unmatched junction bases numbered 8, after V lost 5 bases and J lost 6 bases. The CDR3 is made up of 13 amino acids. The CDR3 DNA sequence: TGCAGTGCTCGAGTAGCGGGAGTTAGCGAGCAGTACTTC. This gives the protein CSARVAGVSEQYF.

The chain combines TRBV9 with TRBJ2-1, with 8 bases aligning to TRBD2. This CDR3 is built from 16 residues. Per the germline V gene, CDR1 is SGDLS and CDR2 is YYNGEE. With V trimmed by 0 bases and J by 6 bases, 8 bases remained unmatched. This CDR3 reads CASSVDLGLAGNEQFF. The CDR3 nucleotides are TGTGCCAGCAGCGTAGACTTGGGGCTAGCGGGCAATGAGCAGTTCTTC.

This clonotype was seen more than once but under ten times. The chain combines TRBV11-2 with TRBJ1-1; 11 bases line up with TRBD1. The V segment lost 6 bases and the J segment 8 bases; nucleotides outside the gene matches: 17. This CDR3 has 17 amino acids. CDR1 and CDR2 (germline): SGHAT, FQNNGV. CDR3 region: CASRTIARSGQGEEAFF. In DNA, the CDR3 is TGTGCCAGCAGAACAATCGCCCGATCGGGACAGGGGGAAGAAGCTTTCTTT.